The clone carrying this T cell receptor (beta chain) was counted once. Its matching antigen is unknown. This sample was included in a study of shared clonotypes between healthy human individuals. Study-wide points: Naive CD4 clonotype sharing across several donors was 4% to 5%.

Samples underwent the assay at deep level. Measured with immunoSEQ multiplex PCR; TCRdb has only the in-frame clones, and not every one. Counted here are some 2.4 million clones, more than 85% occurring once; the ten biggest clones make up approximately 0.36%. V shed 4 bases and J shed 2 bases, with 10 bases lying between them. The CDR3 loop spans 14 amino acids. CDR1 and CDR2 (germline): SGHRS, YFSETQ. The J gene is TRBJ1-5, the V gene TRBV5-1, with D possibly TRBD1 on 5 matching bases. The sample comprised naive CD4+ T cells from PBMCs. The subset is: CD45RA+ positively selected. This receptor was identified in a man between 18 and 35 years old in good health. Some clones in this sample may be carry-over from other donors' samples. CDR3 residues: CASSPLQGNQPQHF. The CDR3 DNA reads as TGCGCCAGCAGCCCACTACAGGGCAATCAGCCCCAGCATTTT.